This T cell receptor (beta chain) was documented in a study of shared clonotypes between healthy human individuals. Study findings and constraints: Despite large depth, sorted-subset datasets appeared incompletely sequenced.

In the naive CD8 group, cells lacked CD45RO and were positively selected for CCR7, so terminally differentiated effector memory CD45RA+ cells were left out. Every donor, a Caucasian adult, lived in Nashville, Tennessee. Comment on this clone: The antigen is unknown.

Assay: immunoSEQ multiplex PCR; the TCRdb copy retains only in-frame clones and omits some. The data show just over 2,000,000 clones, 85% to 95% seen once. CDR3 size: 14 residues. Losses at the gene ends were 4 bases for V and 4 bases for J; bases not matched to a gene: 4. The germline CDR1 and CDR2 sequences are SEHNR and FQNEAQ (reference sequence). The sequencing sample was made of naive CD8+ T cells sorted from blood. The sequence was obtained from a man younger than 35 in good health. The chain couples TRBV7-9 to TRBJ2-7, with 10 nucleotides matching TRBD1. The CDR3 coding sequence is TGTGCCAGCAGCTGGGGACAGGGGAGATACGAGCAGTACTTC. Encoded protein: CASSWGQGRYEQYF.